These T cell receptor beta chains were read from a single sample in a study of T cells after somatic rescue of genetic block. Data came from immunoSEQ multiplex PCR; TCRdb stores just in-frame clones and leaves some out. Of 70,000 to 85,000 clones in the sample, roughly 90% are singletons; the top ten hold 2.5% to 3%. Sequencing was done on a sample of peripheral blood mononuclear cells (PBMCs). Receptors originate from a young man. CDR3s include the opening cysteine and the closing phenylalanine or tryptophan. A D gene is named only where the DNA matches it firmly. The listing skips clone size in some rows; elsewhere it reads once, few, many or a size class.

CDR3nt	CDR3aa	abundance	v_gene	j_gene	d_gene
TGTGCCAGCAGCCAAGAGGACACTCGGGGCTACACCTTC	CASSQEDTRGYTF	NA	TRBV4-2	TRBJ1-2	NA
TGCGCCAGCAGCCCGGACAGGTTCTACGAGCAGTACTTC	CASSPDRFYEQYF	NA	TRBV5-1	TRBJ2-7	TRBD1
TGTGCCAGCTCACCACCGGGACCGGGGTACAATGAGCAGTTCTTC	CASSPPGPGYNEQFF	NA	TRBV18	TRBJ2-1	NA
TGTGCCAGCAGCTTAATTCCGGGAAACAATGAGCAGTTCTTC	CASSLIPGNNEQFF	NA	TRBV7-2	TRBJ2-1	NA
TGTGCCAGTACGGACAGGGTCTACGAGCAGTACTTC	CASTDRVYEQYF	once	TRBV6-5	TRBJ2-7	TRBD1
TGTGCCAGCAGCTTGTCGGGAGCTGAGCAGTTCTTC	CASSLSGAEQFF	NA	TRBV5-8	TRBJ2-1	NA
TGTGCCAGCAGCCCTGGTGGACTACTAGCGGGAAGGAACGAGCAGTACTTC	CASSPGGLLAGRNEQYF	NA	TRBV11-3	TRBJ2-7	TRBD2
TGTGCCAGCAGCGTAAGCGGGGGGAGCTCCTACGAGCAGTACTTC	CASSVSGGSSYEQYF	NA	TRBV9	TRBJ2-7	TRBD2
TGCGCCAGCAGCTTGTCCGGCGTGGGGGATCAGCCCCAGCATTTT	CASSLSGVGDQPQHF	NA	TRBV5-1	TRBJ1-5	NA
TGTGCCACCAGCAGAGTTAGGACAGGGGCTGAAGCTTTCTTT	CATSRVRTGAEAFF	NA	TRBV15	TRBJ1-1	TRBD1
TGTGCCAGCAGCGTAGCTACGGGGTCTGTCTACGAGCAGTACTTC	CASSVATGSVYEQYF	NA	TRBV9	TRBJ2-7	NA
TGCGCCAGCAGCCAAGATCTACGCGGGAGACTTTTTGAGCAGTTCTTC	CASSQDLRGRLFEQFF	NA	TRBV4-3	TRBJ2-1	TRBD2
TGTGCCAGCAGCTTAGAAGCGGGAAGGCATGAGCAGTTCTTC	CASSLEAGRHEQFF	NA	TRBV7-2	TRBJ2-1	TRBD2
TGTGCCAGCAGCCCCCGGACAGGGACCGAGCAGTACTTC	CASSPRTGTEQYF	NA	TRBV11-2	TRBJ2-7	TRBD1
TGTGCCAGGACCCAGGGAAGCACTGAAGCTTTCTTT	CARTQGSTEAFF	NA	TRBV6-1	TRBJ1-1	NA
TGTGCCATCGGACAGCCGAATCAGCCCCAGCATTTT	CAIGQPNQPQHF	few	TRBV10-3	TRBJ1-5	NA
TGCGCCAGCAGTGAGGGGGCAACCCAAGGCACAGATACGCAGTATTTT	CASSEGATQGTDTQYF	NA	TRBV10-1	TRBJ2-3	NA